Detailed here is one T cell receptor beta chain. V gave up 4 bases and J gave up 7 bases, with 14 bases separating them. Per germline, CDR1 SGHRS and CDR2 YFSETQ. The CDR3 contains 14 residues. This sample is drawn from a study of blood T cell repertoires in COVID-19. Measured with immunoSEQ multiplex PCR; TCRdb has only the in-frame clones, and not every one. The table includes roughly 250,000 clones, around 80% detected once. V gene TRBV5-1 combines with J gene TRBJ1-4; D is perhaps TRBD1 (6 bases). The TCR originated in a woman older than 75 with acute or convalescent COVID-19. What was sequenced was peripheral blood. This chain's CDR3 is CASSMEGVVEKLFF. The DNA of the CDR3 is TGCGCCAGCAGCATGGAGGGGGTGGTTGAAAAACTGTTTTTT.